A single sample is the source of the 15 T cell receptor beta chains below, sequenced in a study of Ad26.COV2.S vaccination and SARS-CoV-2 variants. Clones were read by immunoSEQ multiplex PCR, and TCRdb kept only the in-frame ones, dropping some. This repertoire shows around 400,000 clones, more than 80% found once; its top ten account for roughly an eighth. Treatment indicated: roughly 18 received Ad26.COV2.S at low or high dose, single or two shots; 5 received placebo; per-sample allocation not given. Collection of the samples took place on day 63 after the first injection of vaccine or placebo. The source was peripheral blood, collected in a trial of Ad26.COV2.S vaccine versus placebo. These receptor sequences come from a person aged 18-65 years who received the Ad26.COV2.S COVID-19 vaccine or a placebo.

V is TRBV6-5 and J is TRBJ2-1; 7 bases line up with TRBD2. Looked up from germline, CDR1 is MNHEY and CDR2 is SVGAGI. The CDR3 is 16 residues long. With 0 bases clipped from V and 0 bases from J, the junction kept 2 bases outside the gene matches. The CDR3 here is CASSYSLADSYNEQFF. The CDR3 nucleotides read TGTGCCAGCAGTTACTCCCTAGCGGACTCCTACAATGAGCAGTTCTTC.

The chain uses TRBV7-2 and TRBJ2-5; 14 bases line up with TRBD2. This CDR3 has 15 residues. Germline V gene data show CDR1 as SGHTA and CDR2 as FQGNSA. With V trimmed by 4 bases and J by 5 bases, 3 bases remained unmatched. CDR3 protein: CASSSWTSGRETQYF. Here the CDR3 DNA reads TGTGCCAGCAGCTCATGGACTAGCGGGAGGGAGACCCAGTACTTC.

The chain joins TRBV7-3 to TRBJ1-2; D is perhaps TRBD1 (5 bases). Germline values: CDR1 SGHTA, CDR2 FQGTGA. The germline V and J ends were trimmed by 1 base and 10 bases, with 13 bases remaining between them. The CDR3 is made up of 13 amino acids. CDR3 nucleotides: TGTGCCAGCAGCTTAAATGACCGGGGACCCTACACCTTC. Translation gives CASSLNDRGPYTF.

The gene calls are TRBV29-1 and TRBJ2-1; D ambiguous. Germline CDR1 reads SQVTM; CDR2 reads ANQGSEA. Trimming pared 4 bases from V and 8 bases from J, leaving 21 bases between. This CDR3 is 15 amino acids long. The CDR3 spells CSVGLWDSLGHEQFF. CDR3 DNA: TGCAGCGTTGGTCTGTGGGATAGCCTGGGCCATGAGCAGTTCTTC.

The chain employs TRBV5-5 and TRBJ2-5, with TRBD2 matching 11 bases. The ends lost 0 bases at V and 5 bases at J; junction bases unmatched: 15. Germline values: CDR1 SGHKS, CDR2 YYEKEE (reference sequence). CDR3 size: 19 residues. DNA of the CDR3: TGTGCCAGCAGCTTGGAGCGGGCTAGCGGGAGGCTCGGTAGCGAGACCCAGTACTTC. Translation gives CASSLERASGRLGSETQYF.

The chain employs TRBV29-1 and TRBJ2-7, with 7 bases fitting TRBD1. Looked up from germline, CDR1 is SQVTM and CDR2 is ANQGSEA. The CDR3 runs 11 residues. V trimming: 7 bases; J trimming: 2 bases; junction bases outside the gene matches: 2. The CDR3 nucleotides are TGCAGCGGAGGGACAGCCTACGAGCAGTACTTC. Its translation is CSGGTAYEQYF.

The chain has TRBV27 and TRBJ1-6, with D possibly TRBD1 on 5 matching bases. From germline, CDR1 is MNHEY and CDR2 SMNVEV (reference sequence). The V end lost 6 bases, the J end lost 10 bases, and 19 bases lay between the germline ends. This CDR3 is 15 amino acids long. The CDR3 here is CASRPAEGRYSPLHF. In DNA, the CDR3 is TGTGCCAGCAGGCCCGCTGAGGGACGGTACTCACCCCTCCACTTT.

The V call is TRBV12-5, the J call TRBJ2-1; D is ambiguous. Trimming pared 1 base from V and 4 bases from J, leaving 2 bases between. Germline V gives CDR1 LGHNT, CDR2 FRNRAP. This CDR3 region has 12 residues. For the CDR3, the DNA is TGTGCTAGTGGTTTGGAATACAATGAGCAGTTCTTC. This translates into CASGLEYNEQFF.

The rearrangement links TRBV6-2 or TRBV6-3 to TRBJ2-3; 9 nucleotides line up with TRBD2. With 5 bases clipped from V and 6 bases from J, the junction kept 6 bases outside the gene matches. The CDR3 runs to 14 residues. Per the germline V gene, CDR1 is MNHEY and CDR2 is SVGEGT. CDR3: CASSLTSGRDTQYF. The CDR3 coding sequence is TGTGCCAGCAGTCTCACCAGCGGGAGGGATACGCAGTATTTT.

The gene calls are TRBV7-2 and TRBJ2-4; the D call may be TRBD1 or TRBD2 (5 bases each). Trimming took 6 bases from V and 4 from J, leaving 13 bases between them. Germline V gene lookup returns CDR1 SGHTA and CDR2 FQGNSA. This CDR3 has 14 residues. CDR3 sequence reads: CASSSGTLKNIQYF. The DNA of the CDR3 is TGTGCCAGCAGTTCCGGGACCCTAAAAAACATTCAGTACTTC.

The chain uses TRBV4-1 and TRBJ2-3; tentatively, D is TRBD1 (5 bases). CDR1 and CDR2 (germline): MGHRA, YSYEKL. V shed 0 bases and J shed 8 bases, with 6 bases lying between them. The CDR3 is made up of 12 amino acids. CDR3 protein: CASSQEGVTQYF. The DNA for the CDR3 is TGCGCCAGCAGCCAAGAAGGGGTTACGCAGTATTTT.

This rearrangement joins TRBV11-2 to TRBJ2-2; the D gene is possibly TRBD1 (5 bases). CDR3 length: 14 amino acids. The V gene's germline CDR1 is SGHAT and CDR2 FQNNGV. V gave up 5 bases and J gave up 2 bases, with 9 bases separating them. CDR3 DNA: TGTGCCAGCAGCCCAGGACATAACACCGGGGAGCTGTTTTTT. Translating gives CASSPGHNTGELFF.

The chain combines TRBV12-3 or TRBV12-4 with TRBJ2-1, with a weak D call TRBD2 (5 bases). CDR3 length equals 12 residues. V lost 7 bases and J lost 12, with 16 bases in between. The CDR3 loop reads CASTPKGEGQFF. In DNA, the CDR3 is TGTGCCAGCACCCCGAAGGGAGAGGGGCAGTTCTTC.

This CDR3 is CASSSGTVTYEQYF. CDR3 sequence (DNA): TGTGCCAGCTCATCCGGGACAGTGACCTACGAGCAGTACTTC. V usage is TRBV18 and J usage is TRBJ2-7, with 7 positions matching TRBD1. V trimming: 5 bases; J trimming: 2 bases; junction bases outside the gene matches: 6. Germline V gene sequence: CDR1 KGHSH, CDR2 LQKENI. This CDR3 spans 14 amino acids.

This clone was recorded only once. The rearrangement links TRBV15 to TRBJ1-1; D uncertain. Germline V gene data show CDR1 as LNHNV and CDR2 as YYDKDF (reference sequence). The V end was cut by 0 bases, the J end by 0 bases, with 11 bases between. CDR3 length: 16 amino acids. The CDR3 nucleotides are TGTGCCACCAGCAGAGATGGTGGGATTCTGAACACTGAAGCTTTCTTT. It encodes CATSRDGGILNTEAFF.